The source of this TCR beta chain is a study of PD-L1 blockade in urothelial cancer. Across the whole study: Peripheral blood specimens exhibited a median yield of around 140,000 T cells.

This table comes from immunoSEQ multiplex PCR, and its TCRdb copy is limited to in-frame clones, with some not included. In the table there are 17,000 or so clones, around 87% of which are singletons. Looked up from germline, CDR1 is SNHLY and CDR2 is FYNNEI. CDR3 length equals 13 residues. V gave up 6 bases and J gave up 4 bases, with 13 bases separating them. Specimen: PBMCs, collected around atezolizumab (anti-PD-L1) treatment. This receptor was obtained from a man aged 50 to 59 with urothelial cancer. V usage is TRBV2 and J usage is TRBJ2-7; possibly TRBD2 for D (5 bases). CDR3 sequence (DNA): TGTGCCAGCAGGGCCGGGGTCAAGTACGAGCAGTACTTC. It encodes CASRAGVKYEQYF. The variable domain in full, with the rest retrieved from reference TRBV2 and TRBJ2-7, is EPEVTQTPSHQVTQMGQEVILRCVPISNHLYFYWYRQILGQKVEFLVSFYNNEISEKSEIFDDQFSVERPDGSNFTLKIRSTKLEDSAMYFCASRAGVKYEQYFGPGTRLTVT.